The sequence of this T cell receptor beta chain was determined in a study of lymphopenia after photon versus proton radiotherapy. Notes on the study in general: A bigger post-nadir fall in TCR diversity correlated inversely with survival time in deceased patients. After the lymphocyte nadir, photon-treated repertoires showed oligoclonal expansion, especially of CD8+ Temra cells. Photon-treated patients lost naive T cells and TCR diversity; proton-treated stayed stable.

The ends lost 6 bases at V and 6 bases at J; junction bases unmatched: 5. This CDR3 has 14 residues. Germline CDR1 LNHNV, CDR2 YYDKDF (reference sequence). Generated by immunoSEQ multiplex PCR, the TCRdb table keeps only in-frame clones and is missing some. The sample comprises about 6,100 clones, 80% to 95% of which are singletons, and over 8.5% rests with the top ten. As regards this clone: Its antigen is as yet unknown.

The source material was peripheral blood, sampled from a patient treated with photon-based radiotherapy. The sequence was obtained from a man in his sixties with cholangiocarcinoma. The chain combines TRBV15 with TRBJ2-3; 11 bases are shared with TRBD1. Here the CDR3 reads CATRLDRGQDTQYF. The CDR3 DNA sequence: TGTGCCACCAGACTGGACAGGGGGCAGGATACGCAGTATTTT.